A selection of T cell receptor beta chains follows, all from one sample in a study of blood T cells in healthy people across ages. Each CDR3 protein is one row after TCRdb ran MiXCR on the 5' RACE reads. The repertoire consists of 1.5 million to 2 million distinct CDR3 sequences, with around 36% occurring once and the leading ten covering about 11%. The sample comprised blood. The receptors here all came from a woman in her twenties or thirties in good health. The CDR3 runs from the conserved cysteine through the conserved F or W. A D gene is named only where the DNA matches it firmly. The listing skips clone size in some rows; elsewhere it reads once, few, many or a size class.

v_gene: TRBV20-1; d_gene: TRBD1; abundance: once; len: 13; j_gene: TRBJ2-3; CDR3aa: CSARDRTGWAQYF; CDR3nt: TGCAGTGCTAGAGATCGGACAGGTTGGGCGCAGTATTTT
v_gene: TRBV6-2/TRBV6-3; d_gene: -; abundance: -; len: 15; j_gene: TRBJ2-7; CDR3aa: CASSYSPRTTYEQYF; CDR3nt: TGTGCCAGCAGTTACAGTCCCCGAACTACCTACGAGCAGTACTTC
v_gene: TRBV7-9; d_gene: -; abundance: -; len: 14; j_gene: TRBJ1-1; CDR3aa: CASSFGTRLENAFF; CDR3nt: TGTGCCAGCAGCTTTGGGACCCGCCTGGAAAATGCTTTCTTT
v_gene: TRBV7-9; d_gene: TRBD2; abundance: -; len: 15; j_gene: TRBJ2-2; CDR3aa: CASSVGLANAGELFF; CDR3nt: TGTGCCAGCAGCGTAGGACTAGCGAATGCCGGGGAGCTGTTTTTT
v_gene: TRBV12-3/TRBV12-4; d_gene: TRBD1; abundance: many; len: 15; j_gene: TRBJ2-3; CDR3aa: CASSVDRVGTDTQYF; CDR3nt: TGTGCCAGCAGCGTGGACAGGGTTGGTACAGATACGCAGTATTTT
v_gene: TRBV11-2; d_gene: -; abundance: -; len: 14; j_gene: TRBJ2-3; CDR3aa: CASSLDRGRCTQYF; CDR3nt: TGTGCCAGCAGCTTAGATCGGGGTAGGTGCACGCAGTATTTT
v_gene: TRBV6-1; d_gene: -; abundance: once; len: 15; j_gene: TRBJ2-5; CDR3aa: CASSENQGSWETQYF; CDR3nt: TGTGCCAGCAGTGAAAATCAGGGGTCCTGGGAGACCCAGTACTTC
v_gene: TRBV25-1; d_gene: TRBD2; abundance: few; len: 16; j_gene: TRBJ2-7; CDR3aa: CASSGGLAGFGWEQYF; CDR3nt: TGTGCCAGCAGTGGGGGACTAGCGGGTTTTGGGTGGGAGCAGTACTTC
v_gene: TRBV7-9; d_gene: -; abundance: few; len: 16; j_gene: TRBJ2-7; CDR3aa: CASSLEEAGFSYEQYF; CDR3nt: TGTGCCAGCAGCTTAGAAGAGGCCGGATTCTCCTACGAGCAGTACTTC
v_gene: TRBV5-1; d_gene: -; abundance: -; len: 17; j_gene: TRBJ2-3; CDR3aa: CASSPSLTTSHTDTQYF; CDR3nt: TGCGCCAGCAGCCCAAGCCTTACCACCTCTCACACAGATACGCAGTATTTT
v_gene: TRBV28; d_gene: TRBD1; abundance: -; len: 15; j_gene: TRBJ1-2; CDR3aa: CASSAGTGTNYGYTF; CDR3nt: TGTGCCAGCAGTGCCGGGACAGGGACTAACTATGGCTACACCTTC
v_gene: TRBV10-2; d_gene: TRBD2; abundance: few; len: 15; j_gene: TRBJ2-1; CDR3aa: CASSESKTSGHEQFF; CDR3nt: TGCGCCAGCAGTGAGTCGAAGACTAGCGGACATGAGCAGTTCTTC
v_gene: TRBV20-1; d_gene: -; abundance: -; len: 15; j_gene: TRBJ1-3; CDR3aa: CSAREATRAGNTIYF; CDR3nt: TGCAGTGCTAGAGAGGCGACACGGGCTGGAAACACCATATATTTT
v_gene: TRBV20-1; d_gene: TRBD1; abundance: few; len: 12; j_gene: TRBJ2-7; CDR3aa: CSADGTAYEQYF; CDR3nt: TGCAGTGCTGACGGGACAGCGTACGAGCAGTACTTC
v_gene: TRBV28; d_gene: -; abundance: -; len: 14; j_gene: TRBJ2-7; CDR3aa: CASSPHREAYEQYF; CDR3nt: TGTGCCAGCAGTCCACACAGGGAGGCCTACGAGCAGTACTTC
v_gene: TRBV20-1; d_gene: -; abundance: -; len: 13; j_gene: TRBJ1-1; CDR3aa: CSAGRGLDTEAFF; CDR3nt: TGCAGTGCGGGCAGGGGTCTAGACACTGAAGCTTTCTTT
v_gene: TRBV4-1; d_gene: -; abundance: once; len: 18; j_gene: TRBJ1-1; CDR3aa: CASSQAYGSQILNTEAFF; CDR3nt: TGCGCCAGCAGCCAAGCTTATGGGTCGCAGATATTGAACACTGAAGCTTTCTTT
v_gene: TRBV6-1; d_gene: -; abundance: few; len: 18; j_gene: TRBJ1-5; CDR3aa: CASSPGGPFVLSNQPQHF; CDR3nt: TGTGCCAGCAGCCCAGGTGGGCCCTTTGTTTTGAGCAATCAGCCCCAGCATTTT
v_gene: TRBV5-6; d_gene: TRBD2; abundance: -; len: 15; j_gene: TRBJ2-1; CDR3aa: CASSFGTRERYEQFF; CDR3nt: TGTGCCAGCAGCTTTGGGACTAGGGAGAGGTATGAGCAGTTCTTC
v_gene: TRBV9; d_gene: -; abundance: few; len: 17; j_gene: TRBJ1-2; CDR3aa: CASSGPLGRERPYGYTF; CDR3nt: TGTGCCAGCAGCGGACCCTTAGGACGGGAGAGACCTTATGGCTACACCTTC
v_gene: TRBV20-1; d_gene: TRBD1; abundance: -; len: 14; j_gene: TRBJ2-5; CDR3aa: CSAREAGTGETQYF; CDR3nt: TGCAGTGCTAGAGAAGCCGGGACAGGGGAGACCCAGTACTTC
v_gene: TRBV12-3/TRBV12-4; d_gene: TRBD1; abundance: many; len: 14; j_gene: TRBJ1-1; CDR3aa: CASSYGTGMTEAFF; CDR3nt: TGTGCCAGCAGTTACGGGACAGGGATGACTGAAGCTTTCTTT
v_gene: TRBV3-1; d_gene: TRBD2; abundance: -; len: 16; j_gene: TRBJ2-7; CDR3aa: CASSPLAGGPAYEQYF; CDR3nt: TGTGCCAGCAGCCCCTTAGCGGGAGGGCCTGCCTACGAGCAGTACTTC
v_gene: TRBV6-5; d_gene: -; abundance: few; len: 13; j_gene: TRBJ1-5; CDR3aa: CASSYRSDQPQHF; CDR3nt: TGTGCCAGCAGTTACAGGTCGGATCAGCCCCAGCATTTT
v_gene: TRBV20-1; d_gene: -; abundance: -; len: 13; j_gene: TRBJ1-2; CDR3aa: CSASKEIGYGYTF; CDR3nt: TGCAGTGCTAGTAAGGAGATCGGCTATGGCTACACCTTC
v_gene: TRBV28; d_gene: -; abundance: few; len: 15; j_gene: TRBJ2-6; CDR3aa: CASRRTEAGANVLTF; CDR3nt: TGTGCCAGCAGACGGACAGAGGCTGGGGCCAACGTCCTGACTTTC
v_gene: TRBV27; d_gene: -; abundance: -; len: 13; j_gene: TRBJ2-1; CDR3aa: CAVLGGTRSEQFF; CDR3nt: TGTGCCGTCCTTGGGGGTACTCGATCTGAGCAGTTCTTC
v_gene: TRBV7-9; d_gene: -; abundance: -; len: 17; j_gene: TRBJ2-1; CDR3aa: CASSPIASYVSYNEQFF; CDR3nt: TGTGCCAGCAGCCCGATAGCATCCTATGTATCCTACAATGAGCAGTTCTTC
v_gene: TRBV7-2; d_gene: -; abundance: few; len: 12; j_gene: TRBJ2-5; CDR3aa: CASRGRQGTQYF; CDR3nt: TGTGCCAGCCGTGGGCGTCAAGGGACCCAGTACTTC